A selection of T cell receptor beta chains follows, all from one sample in a study of cytomegalovirus exposure and HLA in healthy donors. Using immunoSEQ multiplex PCR, the repertoire was profiled, and TCRdb retains in-frame clones only, with some absent. This sample has 30,000 to 40,000 clones, with about 80% found just once. The sample comprised PBMCs. These receptors originate from a male donor in good health and CMV-seronegative. Both conserved end residues are part of each CDR3. D genes are given only for firm matches. Clone size, where shown, is once, few, many, or a class for clones that have expanded.

CDR3 | DNA | D | J | size | V
CASQGLAGDTGELFF | TGTGCCAGCCAAGGACTAGCGGGAGACACCGGGGAGCTGTTTTTT | TRBD2 | TRBJ2-2 | . | TRBV6-4
CASTAQRVYGTDTQYF | TGTGCCAGCACCGCCCAGCGGGTATATGGCACAGATACGCAGTATTTT | . | TRBJ2-3 | once | TRBV7-8
CASSPGTATYEQYF | TGTGCCAGCAGCCCCGGGACAGCAACCTACGAGCAGTACTTC | TRBD1 | TRBJ2-7 | once | TRBV6-5
CAISESPDKNTEAFF | TGTGCCATCAGTGAGTCTCCAGATAAGAACACTGAAGCTTTCTTT | . | TRBJ1-1 | . | TRBV10-3
CASSSPRGGSGANVLTF | TGTGCCAGCAGCTCCCCCCGTGGGGGGTCTGGGGCCAACGTCCTGACTTTC | . | TRBJ2-6 | . | TRBV13
CAWGQGKTEAFF | TGTGCCTGGGGACAGGGGAAGACTGAAGCTTTCTTT | TRBD1 | TRBJ1-1 | . | TRBV30
CASSGFPLGQGVEQYF | TGTGCCAGCAGTGGGTTCCCACTTGGACAGGGGGTCGAGCAGTACTTC | TRBD1 | TRBJ2-7 | . | TRBV6-1
CATSSDRVSGANVLTF | TGTGCCACCAGCAGTGACAGGGTCTCTGGGGCCAACGTCCTGACTTTC | TRBD1 | TRBJ2-6 | . | TRBV15
CASSGGLAGYNEQFF | TGTGCCAGCAGTGGTGGACTAGCGGGATACAATGAGCAGTTCTTC | TRBD2 | TRBJ2-1 | . | TRBV6-1
CASSLDRGEAFF | TGCGCCAGCAGCTTGGACAGGGGTGAAGCTTTCTTT | TRBD1 | TRBJ1-1 | . | TRBV5-1
CASSRGAHEQYF | TGTGCCAGCAGTCGAGGCGCCCACGAGCAGTACTTC | . | TRBJ2-7 | . | TRBV25-1
CAWSRRQSSGNTIYF | TGTGCCTGGAGTAGGCGGCAGAGCTCTGGAAACACCATATATTTT | . | TRBJ1-3 | . | TRBV30
CASSEPKSSYEQYF | TGTGCCAGCAGTGAACCTAAAAGCTCCTACGAGCAGTACTTC | . | TRBJ2-7 | once | TRBV6-1
CSSSHPRSETQYF | TGTTCCAGCAGTCATCCTCGGAGCGAGACCCAGTACTTC | . | TRBJ2-5 | . | TRBV7-9
CASSNRGKKAEAFF | TGCGCCAGCAGTAACAGGGGAAAAAAGGCTGAAGCTTTCTTT | TRBD1 | TRBJ1-1 | . | TRBV10-2
CASSLAGGNQPQHF | TGTGCCAGCAGCTTAGCAGGGGGCAATCAGCCCCAGCATTTT | . | TRBJ1-5 | . | TRBV7-9
CASSTGSSGNTIYF | TGTGCCAGCAGTACAGGGAGCTCTGGAAACACCATATATTTT | . | TRBJ1-3 | . | TRBV6-1
CASSRRWSSGANVLTF | TGTGCCAGCAGCCGCAGATGGAGCTCTGGGGCCAACGTCCTGACTTTC | . | TRBJ2-6 | . | TRBV7-2
CASSLWSGFDSGANVLTF | TGTGCCAGCAGCTTGTGGTCCGGGTTTGACTCTGGGGCCAACGTCCTGACTTTC | . | TRBJ2-6 | few | TRBV5-4
CASSQESGQGSEKLFF | TGCGCCAGCAGCCAAGAATCGGGACAGGGAAGTGAAAAACTGTTTTTT | TRBD1 | TRBJ1-4 | . | TRBV4-1
CASSEDRDYYNSPLHF | TGTGCCAGCAGTGAGGACAGGGATTATTATAATTCACCCCTCCACTTT | TRBD1 | TRBJ1-6 | . | TRBV27
CASSIGRGDEQYF | TGTGCCAGTAGTATAGGTAGGGGCGACGAGCAGTACTTC | . | TRBJ2-7 | . | TRBV19
CASSYEGGANSPLHF | TGTGCCAGCAGTTACGAGGGCGGTGCGAATTCACCCCTCCACTTT | . | TRBJ1-6 | . | TRBV6-6
CASSGVGGREKLFF | TGTGCCAGCAGCGGGGTGGGGGGTAGAGAAAAACTGTTTTTT | . | TRBJ1-4 | . | TRBV6-5
CASSYDRAPEAFF | TGCGCCAGCAGCTATGACAGGGCCCCTGAAGCTTTCTTT | TRBD1 | TRBJ1-1 | . | TRBV5-1
CASSLSLNTEAFF | TGTGCCAGCAGCTTAAGCCTGAACACTGAAGCTTTCTTT | . | TRBJ1-1 | . | TRBV7-6
CASSRGQNEKLFF | TGTGCCAGCAGTAGAGGACAGAATGAAAAACTGTTTTTT | . | TRBJ1-4 | few | TRBV7-8
CASSEDRGRQYGYTF | TGTGCCAGCAGTGAGGACAGGGGGAGGCAATATGGCTACACCTTC | TRBD1 | TRBJ1-2 | . | TRBV7-2
CASSYSQEDEQYF | TGTGCCAGCAGTTACTCTCAGGAAGACGAGCAGTACTTC | . | TRBJ2-7 | . | TRBV6-5
CASPPRGVNTEAFF | TGTGCCAGCCCTCCCCGAGGCGTGAACACTGAAGCTTTCTTT | . | TRBJ1-1 | . | TRBV25-1
CASSLRQGNQPQHF | TGTGCCAGCAGCCTACGACAGGGCAATCAGCCCCAGCATTTT | . | TRBJ1-5 | . | TRBV7-2
CSALGQGAIGELFF | TGCAGCGCTCTGGGACAGGGGGCGATCGGGGAGCTGTTTTTT | TRBD1 | TRBJ2-2 | . | TRBV29-1
CASSPGQATDTQYF | TGCGCCAGCAGCCCAGGACAGGCCACAGATACGCAGTATTTT | TRBD1 | TRBJ2-3 | . | TRBV5-1
CASSLGDSYEQYF | TGTGCCAGCAGCTTAGGGGACAGCTACGAGCAGTACTTC | TRBD1 | TRBJ2-7 | . | TRBV11-2
CASSTGDTGELFF | TGTGCCAGCAGCACGGGGGACACCGGGGAGCTGTTTTTT | . | TRBJ2-2 | . | TRBV9
CAWKGGGADTQYF | TGTGCCTGGAAGGGCGGGGGGGCAGATACGCAGTATTTT | TRBD2 | TRBJ2-3 | . | TRBV30
CASSIPPGSRAPEAFF | TGTGCCAGTAGTATCCCCCCAGGGTCCAGGGCACCTGAAGCTTTCTTT | . | TRBJ1-1 | . | TRBV19
CASSQGLNTEAFF | TGTGCCAGCAGCCAGGGTTTGAACACTGAAGCTTTCTTT | . | TRBJ1-1 | few | TRBV9
CATSRAFNQPQHF | TGTGCCACCAGCAGAGCATTCAATCAGCCCCAGCATTTT | . | TRBJ1-5 | . | TRBV15
CASSRTGLQETQYF | TGTGCCAGCAGCCGAACCGGACTTCAAGAGACCCAGTACTTC | . | TRBJ2-5 | once | TRBV7-8
CASSTAEGRDSPLHF | TGTGCCAGTAGTACCGCGGAGGGGAGGGATTCACCCCTCCACTTT | . | TRBJ1-6 | . | TRBV19
CSVPGVSYNEQFF | TGCAGCGTTCCGGGAGTCTCCTACAATGAGCAGTTCTTC | . | TRBJ2-1 | . | TRBV29-1
CASSQDIQFNEKLFF | TGCGCCAGCAGCCAAGATATACAGTTCAATGAAAAACTGTTTTTT | . | TRBJ1-4 | . | TRBV4-3
CASSEGGSYNSPLHF | TGTGCCAGCAGCGAAGGGGGCTCCTATAATTCACCCCTCCACTTT | . | TRBJ1-6 | . | TRBV5-4